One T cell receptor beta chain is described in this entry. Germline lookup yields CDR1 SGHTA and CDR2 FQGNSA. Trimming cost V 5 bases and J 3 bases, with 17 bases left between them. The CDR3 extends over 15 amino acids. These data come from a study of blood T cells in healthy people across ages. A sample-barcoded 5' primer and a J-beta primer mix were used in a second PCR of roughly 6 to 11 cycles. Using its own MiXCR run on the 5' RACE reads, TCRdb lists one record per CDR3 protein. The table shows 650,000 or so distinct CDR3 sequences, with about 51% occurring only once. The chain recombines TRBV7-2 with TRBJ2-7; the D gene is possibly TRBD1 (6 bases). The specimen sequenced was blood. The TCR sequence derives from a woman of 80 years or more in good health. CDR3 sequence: CASSPEDSRVYEQYF. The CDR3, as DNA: TGTGCCAGCAGCCCCGAGGACAGCAGAGTCTACGAGCAGTACTTC.